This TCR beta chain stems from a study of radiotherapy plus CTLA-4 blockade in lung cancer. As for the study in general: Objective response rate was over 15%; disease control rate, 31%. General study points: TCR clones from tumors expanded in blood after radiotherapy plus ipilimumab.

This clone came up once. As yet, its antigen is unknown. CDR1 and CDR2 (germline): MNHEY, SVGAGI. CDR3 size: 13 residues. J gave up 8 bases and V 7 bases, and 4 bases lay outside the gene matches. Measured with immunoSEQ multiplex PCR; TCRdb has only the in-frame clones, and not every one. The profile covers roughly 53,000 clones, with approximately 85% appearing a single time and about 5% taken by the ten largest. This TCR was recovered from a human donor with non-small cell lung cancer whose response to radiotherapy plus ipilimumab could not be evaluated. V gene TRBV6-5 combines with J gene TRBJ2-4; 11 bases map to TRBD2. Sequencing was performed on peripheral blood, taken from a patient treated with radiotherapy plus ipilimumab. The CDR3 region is CASTSTSGDIQYF. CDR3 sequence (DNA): TGTGCCAGCACCTCGACTAGCGGGGACATTCAGTACTTC.